These 32 T cell receptor beta chains were all obtained from the same sample, sequenced in a study of OX40 agonist ivuxolimab in advanced cancers. TCRdb's copy holds only in-frame clones and misses some; the assay was immunoSEQ multiplex PCR. Among roughly 110,000 clones listed, under 95% were seen once. Material: CD4+ or CD8+ T cells sorted from blood, obtained in a trial of the OX40 agonist ivuxolimab. These receptors all come from an adult with an advanced solid tumor such as melanoma, head and neck, liver or kidney cancer.

The chain uses TRBV6-5 and TRBJ1-2, with D maybe TRBD1 (6 bases). Germline V gene sequence: CDR1 MNHEY, CDR2 SVGAGI. The CDR3 contains 16 residues. V lost 2 bases to trimming and J lost 1 base, with 14 bases between them. The CDR3 is CASSYEAGTLNYGYTF. In DNA form, the CDR3 reads TGTGCCAGCAGTTACGAAGCCGGGACACTTAACTATGGCTACACCTTC.

The chain carries TRBV19 and TRBJ1-2, with 7 positions matching TRBD1. Trimming at V came to 5 bases and at J to 6 bases, leaving 6 bases not matched to a gene. The CDR3 sequence is 13 residues long. Germline values: CDR1 LNHDA, CDR2 SQIVND (reference sequence). The CDR3 nucleotides read TGTGCCAGTAGTGGACGGGACAGAAATGGCTACACCTTC. Encoded protein: CASSGRDRNGYTF.

As DNA, the CDR3 is TGCAGCGTCAAAGACAGGGCTATTGACTACGAGCAGTACTTC. Translated: CSVKDRAIDYEQYF. The rearrangement uses TRBV29-1 and TRBJ2-7, with 7 nucleotides matching TRBD1. The germline V gene has CDR1 SQVTM and CDR2 ANQGSEA. The CDR3 covers 14 residues. The junction had 11 bases not matched to a gene; V was cut back by 6 bases and J by 3 bases.

V and J are TRBV20-1 and TRBJ1-1; D remains ambiguous. Per germline, CDR1 DFQATT and CDR2 SNEGSKA (reference sequence). This CDR3 region has 10 residues. CDR3 nucleotides: TGCAGCGTAAGGTCAGAAGAAGCTTTCTTT. It translates to CSVRSEEAFF.

The chain couples TRBV18 to TRBJ1-2, with TRBD1 matching over 9 bases. The junction had 4 bases not matched to a gene; V was cut back by 3 bases and J by 5 bases. Germline V lookup: CDR1 KGHSH, CDR2 LQKENI. The CDR3 extends over 14 amino acids. The CDR3 sequence: CASSPPTGGYGYTF. CDR3 in DNA: TGTGCCAGCTCACCTCCGACAGGGGGTTATGGCTACACCTTC.

This chain joins TRBV6-5 and TRBJ2-5, with 9 bases lining up with TRBD1. The germline V gene has CDR1 MNHEY and CDR2 SVGAGI. V was clipped by 5 bases and J by 3 bases; unmatched bases: 7. This CDR3 has 15 residues. DNA of the CDR3: TGTGCCAGCAGTCCCAAGGGACAGGGCAAAGAGACCCAGTACTTC. As protein: CASSPKGQGKETQYF.

The gene calls are TRBV6-5 and TRBJ1-5; D remains ambiguous. Germline V CDR1 and CDR2: MNHEY, SVGAGI. The ends were cut back, 2 bases at V and 3 bases at J, with 5 bases in the middle. The CDR3 is 13 residues long. The CDR3 loop is CASSYRTNQPQHF. The CDR3 DNA follows: TGTGCCAGCAGTTACCGGACCAATCAGCCCCAGCATTTT.

The V and J genes are TRBV27 and TRBJ2-3; 10 bases map to TRBD2. The CDR3 length is 14 residues. Germline V gene sequence: CDR1 MNHEY, CDR2 SMNVEV (reference sequence). Unmatched junction bases numbered 8, after V lost 8 bases and J lost 6 bases. CDR3 residues: CASQLAGSFDTQYF. In nucleotides, the CDR3 is TGTGCCAGCCAACTAGCGGGAAGCTTCGATACGCAGTATTTT.

The V and J genes are TRBV6-5 and TRBJ1-4; no clear D. The CDR3 totals 15 residues. Germline V gene lookup returns CDR1 MNHEY and CDR2 SVGAGI. Trimming left V 0 bases short and J 8 bases short, with 13 bases between. This CDR3 is CASSYSGGGREKLFF. The CDR3 region has the DNA TGTGCCAGCAGTTACTCTGGTGGAGGGAGAGAAAAACTGTTTTTT.

The chain carries TRBV9 and TRBJ2-5, with D perhaps matching TRBD2 (6 bases). This CDR3 has 16 amino acids. The V and J ends lost 3 bases and 5 bases respectively, with 20 bases between them. Germline CDR1 and CDR2: SGDLS and YYNGEE. The CDR3 DNA reads TGTGCCAGCAGCGACGACGTCGGGAGAGGCGGGGAGACCCAGTACTTC. This translates into CASSDDVGRGGETQYF.

J is TRBJ2-1 and V is TRBV28; 9 bases are a match to TRBD1. There are 13 residues in the CDR3. Germline values: CDR1 MDHEN, CDR2 SYDVKM. V trimming: 8 bases; J trimming: 2 bases; junction bases outside the gene matches: 1. This CDR3 is CASGTGTYNEQFF. CDR3 sequence (DNA): TGTGCCAGCGGGACAGGGACCTACAATGAGCAGTTCTTC.

The CDR3 loop is CASSSKGAVTNEKLFF. Written as DNA, the CDR3 is TGTGCCAGCAGTAGTAAGGGGGCAGTAACTAATGAAAAACTGTTTTTT. V and J are TRBV28 and TRBJ1-4, with TRBD1 identical over 7 bases. This CDR3 is 16 amino acids long. CDR1 is MDHEN and CDR2 is SYDVKM in the germline V gene. The ends lost 5 bases at V and 1 base at J; junction bases unmatched: 7.

J is TRBJ2-7 and V is TRBV4-3; no reliable D call. Germline lookup yields CDR1 LGHNA and CDR2 YSLEER. The CDR3 totals 14 residues. Trimming stripped 1 base from V and 6 bases from J, with 13 bases between. The CDR3 DNA is TGCGCCAGCAGCCAAGGGCTGGGTTATTCCGAGCAGTACTTC. Translated, it gives CASSQGLGYSEQYF.

V usage is TRBV18 and J usage is TRBJ2-3; TRBD2 agrees at 7 bases. After removal of 3 bases from V and 6 bases from J, the junction contained 3 bases not matched to a gene. The CDR3 covers 13 residues. Looked up from germline, CDR1 is KGHSH and CDR2 is LQKENI. CDR3: CASSPGGGDTQYF. Here the CDR3 DNA reads TGTGCCAGCTCACCCGGGGGAGGGGATACGCAGTATTTT.

This chain joins TRBV6-1 and TRBJ1-5; D is undetermined. The V gene's germline CDR1 is MNHNS and CDR2 SASEGT. V was trimmed by 3 bases and J by 5 bases, leaving 11 bases between them. The CDR3 is 14 residues long. CDR3 loop: CASSDFSAHQPQHF. The CDR3 bases are TGTGCCAGCAGTGATTTCTCGGCCCATCAGCCCCAGCATTTT.

The V gene is TRBV18, the J gene TRBJ2-6, with a possible D match to TRBD2 (5 bases). The V and J ends lost 5 bases and 6 bases respectively, with 8 bases between them. CDR3 length: 13 amino acids. The germline gives CDR1 KGHSH, CDR2 LQKENI. The CDR3 DNA sequence: TGTGCCAGCTCAGGACGGGAGGCCAACGTCCTGACTTTC. Amino acids: CASSGREANVLTF.

The rearrangement links TRBV11-1 to TRBJ1-4; tentative D call: TRBD1 (6 bases). The length of the CDR3 is 14 residues. Germline assignment: CDR1 SGHAT and CDR2 FQDESV (reference sequence). V was clipped by 7 bases and J by 10 bases, with 19 bases between them. The CDR3 coding sequence is TGTGCCAGCACCGACGAGGGGGTAATCGGAAAACTGTTTTTT. This codes for CASTDEGVIGKLFF. Full variable domain (missing parts from reference TRBV11-1 and TRBJ1-4): EAEVAQSPRYKITEKSQAVAFWCDPISGHATLYWYRQILGQGPELLVQFQDESVVDDSQLPKDRFSAERLKGVDSTLKIQPAELGDSAMYLCASTDEGVIGKLFFGSGTQLSVL.

The chain carries TRBV28 and TRBJ2-1; the D gene is possibly TRBD2 (7 bases). This CDR3 region has 15 residues. Germline V gene data show CDR1 as MDHEN and CDR2 as SYDVKM. With 3 bases removed from V and 3 bases from J, the gap between germline ends came to 12 bases. CDR3 coding DNA: TGTGCCAGCAGTTTGGGGGGGGCCATCTACAATGAGCAGTTCTTC. Protein product: CASSLGGAIYNEQFF.

A single count supports this clone. Other DNA sequences in the same sample also yield this CDR3. This chain connects TRBV7-3 to TRBJ2-2, with TRBD2 identical over 7 bases. Unmatched junction bases numbered 1, after V lost 0 bases and J lost 0 bases. The germline gives CDR1 SGHTA, CDR2 FQGTGA. This CDR3 is 16 amino acids long. For the CDR3, the DNA is TGTGCCAGCAGCTTAACTAGCGGGTCGAACACCGGGGAGCTGTTTTTT. This translates into CASSLTSGSNTGELFF.

The V call is TRBV2, the J call TRBJ2-5, with D possibly TRBD2 on 5 matching bases. CDR1 is SNHLY, CDR2 FYNNEI, per germline. The CDR3 is made up of 13 amino acids. The germline V and J ends were trimmed by 3 bases and 5 bases, with 10 bases remaining between them. The CDR3 nucleotides read TGTGCCAGCAGTGACGGGGAGTTGGAGACCCAGTACTTC. It translates to CASSDGELETQYF.

The genes are TRBV5-4 and TRBJ2-1; 10 nucleotides agree with TRBD2. V trimming: 3 bases; J trimming: 4 bases; junction bases outside the gene matches: 4. The CDR3 covers 15 residues. CDR1 and CDR2 from the germline V gene are SGHNT and YYREEE (reference sequence). CDR3 DNA sequence: TGTGCCAGCAGCTCCGGGACTAGCGCTTACAATGAGCAGTTCTTC. Translation gives CASSSGTSAYNEQFF.

This sequence joins TRBV6-4 and TRBJ1-5; 10 bases map to TRBD1. V was clipped by 11 bases and J by 6 bases; unmatched bases: 7. Per germline, CDR1 MRHNA and CDR2 SNTAGT. This CDR3 comprises 13 residues. CDR3 DNA: TGTGCCGCCCGGACAGGGGGGTCTCAGCCCCAGCATTTT. It translates to CAARTGGSQPQHF.

The rearrangement uses TRBV5-6 and TRBJ2-5; no firm D call. The CDR3 is 14 residues long. Germline lookup yields CDR1 SGHDT and CDR2 YYEEEE. V lost 0 bases and J lost 2, with 8 bases in between. The chain's CDR3 is CASSLGQLQETQYF. Written as DNA, the CDR3 is TGTGCCAGCAGCTTGGGTCAGCTACAAGAGACCCAGTACTTC.

The gene calls are TRBV11-3 and TRBJ2-7; 10 bases match TRBD1. With V trimmed by 5 bases and J by 4 bases, 8 bases remained unmatched. The CDR3 runs 15 residues. Germline-derived CDR1 and CDR2 are SGHNT and YENEEA. CDR3 sequence (DNA): TGTGCCAGCAGCAAAACGACAGGGGGCGATTACGAGCAGTACTTC. Amino acid sequence: CASSKTTGGDYEQYF. Drawing the rest from reference TRBV11-3 and TRBJ2-7, the complete variable domain is EAGVVQSPRYKIIEKKQPVAFWCNPISGHNTLYWYLQNLGQGPELLIRYENEEAVDDSQLPKDRFSAERLKGVDSTLKIQPAELGDSAVYLCASSKTTGGDYEQYFGPGTRLTVT.

This clone was seen a single time. This chain links TRBV27 with TRBJ2-5, with D unresolved. The end of the DNA is better explained by TRBJ2-7, so the J call may be wrong. The germline V gene encodes CDR1 MNHEY and CDR2 SMNVEV (reference sequence). This CDR3 is 15 amino acids long. In nucleotides, the CDR3 is TGTGCCAGCAGTTTATCAGGCGACAAAACCTACGAGCAGTACTTC. Amino acid sequence: CASSLSGDKTYEQYF.

CDR3 DNA: TGCGCCAGCAGCCCCAGGGTTGATTTTTTCGGCTACACCTTC. Protein sequence: CASSPRVDFFGYTF. The chain uses TRBV4-3 and TRBJ1-2; possible D gene TRBD1, 5 bases. There are 14 residues in the CDR3. Trimming removed 4 bases from V and 8 bases from J, with 17 bases in between. Per germline, CDR1 LGHNA and CDR2 YSLEER.

This clone was counted only a few times. The V gene is TRBV2, the J gene TRBJ2-5, with D possibly matching TRBD2 (5 bases). The length of the CDR3 is 12 residues. The V gene's germline CDR1 is SNHLY and CDR2 FYNNEI. Deletions cut 1 base from V and 10 bases from J, with 10 bases between. For the CDR3, the DNA is TGTGCCAGCAGTGAAGGTAGTCGGGGCCAGTACTTC. This encodes CASSEGSRGQYF.

This clone was seen a few times. The chain recombines TRBV6-5 with TRBJ1-5; TRBD1 matches at 8 bases. The germline V gene has CDR1 MNHEY and CDR2 SVGAGI. This CDR3 comprises 15 residues. V shed 3 bases and J 1 base; nucleotides not matched to a gene: 2. CDR3 protein: CASSYGQGSNQPQHF. CDR3 sequence (DNA): TGTGCCAGCAGTTATGGACAGGGAAGCAATCAGCCCCAGCATTTT.

This rearrangement joins TRBV6-4 to TRBJ1-2; D gene ambiguous. CDR3 size: 17 residues. The germline V gene encodes CDR1 MRHNA and CDR2 SNTAGT. V lost 0 bases and J lost 2, with 16 bases in between. CDR3 nucleotide sequence: TGTGCCAGCAGTGACTCCCCGGACGGCTCCGTAAACTATGGCTACACCTTC. As protein: CASSDSPDGSVNYGYTF.

The V and J genes are TRBV5-4 and TRBJ1-4, with TRBD1 matching over 8 bases. CDR3 size: 14 residues. The V and J ends lost 2 bases and 8 bases, in that order; junction bases with no gene match: 5. Germline loops: CDR1 SGHNT, CDR2 YYREEE (reference sequence). CDR3 nucleotide sequence: TGTGCCAGCAGCTTCAGGGGGCCCAGAGAAAAACTGTTTTTT. Its protein is CASSFRGPREKLFF.

The chain combines TRBV2 with TRBJ1-5, with 9 bases matching TRBD1. The CDR3 has 17 amino acids. Germline V lookup: CDR1 SNHLY, CDR2 FYNNEI. V shed 4 bases, J shed 0 bases, and the junction held 7 bases outside the gene matches. The CDR3 DNA reads TGTGCCAGCAGTGCCGGACAGGGGTACGTTAGCAATCAGCCCCAGCATTTT. This sequence encodes CASSAGQGYVSNQPQHF.

The chain recombines TRBV25-1 with TRBJ1-5; D might be TRBD1 (6 bases). V was trimmed by 3 bases and J by 7 bases, leaving 13 bases between them. CDR1 and CDR2 (germline): MGHDK, SYGVNS. The CDR3 has 14 amino acids. As DNA, the CDR3 is TGTGCCAGCAGTGATCAACAGGGACGGCAGCCCCAGCATTTT. Translated, it gives CASSDQQGRQPQHF.